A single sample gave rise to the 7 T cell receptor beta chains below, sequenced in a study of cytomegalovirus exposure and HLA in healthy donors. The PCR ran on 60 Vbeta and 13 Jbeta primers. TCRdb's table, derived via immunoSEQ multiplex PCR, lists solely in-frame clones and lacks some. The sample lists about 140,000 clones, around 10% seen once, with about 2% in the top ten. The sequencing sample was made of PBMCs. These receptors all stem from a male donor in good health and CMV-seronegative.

CDR3 DNA sequence: TGTGCCAGCAGTTACGAGACAGGGGGGACTGAAGCTTTCTTT. It yields the protein CASSYETGGTEAFF. The rearrangement joins TRBV6-5 to TRBJ1-1; TRBD1 aligns across 9 bases. The CDR3 is made up of 14 amino acids. Germline values: CDR1 MNHEY, CDR2 SVGAGI. V was clipped by 2 bases and J by 5 bases; unmatched bases: 3.

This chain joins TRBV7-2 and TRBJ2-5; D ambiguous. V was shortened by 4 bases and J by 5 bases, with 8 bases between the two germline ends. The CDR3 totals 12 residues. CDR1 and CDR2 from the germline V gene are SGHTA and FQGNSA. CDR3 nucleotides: TGTGCCAGCAGCTCAAGTCGGGAGACCCAGTACTTC. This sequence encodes CASSSSRETQYF.

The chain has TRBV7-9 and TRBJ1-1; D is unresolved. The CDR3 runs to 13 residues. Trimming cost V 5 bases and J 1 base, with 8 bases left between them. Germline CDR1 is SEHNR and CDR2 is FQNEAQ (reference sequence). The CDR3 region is CASSPAANTEAFF. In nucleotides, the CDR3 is TGTGCCAGCAGCCCAGCGGCGAACACTGAAGCTTTCTTT.

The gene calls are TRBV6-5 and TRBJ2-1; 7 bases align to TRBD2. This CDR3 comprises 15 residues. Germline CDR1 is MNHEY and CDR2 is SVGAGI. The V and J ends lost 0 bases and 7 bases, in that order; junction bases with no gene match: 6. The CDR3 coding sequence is TGTGCCAGCAGTTACTCTACCTTGGGGGGGAATGAGCAGTTCTTC. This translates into CASSYSTLGGNEQFF.

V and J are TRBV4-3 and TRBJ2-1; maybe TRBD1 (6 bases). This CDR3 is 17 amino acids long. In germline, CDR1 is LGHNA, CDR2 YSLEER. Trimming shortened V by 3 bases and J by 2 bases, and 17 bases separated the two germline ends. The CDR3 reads CASSQPPGASPYNEQFF. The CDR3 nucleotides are TGCGCCAGCAGCCAGCCTCCAGGGGCGAGCCCCTACAATGAGCAGTTCTTC.

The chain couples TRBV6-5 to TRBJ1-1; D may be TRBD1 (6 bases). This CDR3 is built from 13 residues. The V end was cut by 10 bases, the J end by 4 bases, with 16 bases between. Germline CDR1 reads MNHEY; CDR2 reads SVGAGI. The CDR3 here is CATAAGVVTEAFF. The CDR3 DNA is TGTGCCACCGCCGCAGGGGTTGTCACTGAAGCTTTCTTT.

The CDR3 DNA follows: TGTGCCATTTCGCTCGGGACTTACCAGTACGAGCAGTACTTC. Protein: CAISLGTYQYEQYF. This chain uses TRBV28 with TRBJ2-7; D may be TRBD2 (6 bases). The CDR3 has 14 residues. Trimming stripped 10 bases from V and 4 bases from J, with 20 bases between. CDR1 is MDHEN, CDR2 SYDVKM, per germline.